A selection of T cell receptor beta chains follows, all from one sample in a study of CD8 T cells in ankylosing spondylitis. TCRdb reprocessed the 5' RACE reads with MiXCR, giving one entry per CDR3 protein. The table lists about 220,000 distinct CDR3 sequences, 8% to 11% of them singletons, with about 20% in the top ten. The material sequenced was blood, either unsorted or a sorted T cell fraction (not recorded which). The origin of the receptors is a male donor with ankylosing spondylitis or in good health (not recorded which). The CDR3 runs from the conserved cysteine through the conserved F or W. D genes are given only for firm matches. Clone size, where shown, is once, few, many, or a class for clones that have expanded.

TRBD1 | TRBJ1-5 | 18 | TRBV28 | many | CASSLFGQDPYSNQPQHF | TGTGCCAGCAGTTTATTTGGACAGGATCCTTATAGCAATCAGCCCCAGCATTTT
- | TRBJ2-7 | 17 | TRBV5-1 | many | CASSSPGRGSLSYEQYF | TGCGCCAGCAGCTCTCCCGGAAGGGGATCTTTATCCTACGAGCAGTACTTC
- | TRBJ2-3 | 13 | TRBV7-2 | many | CASSFKGSQSQYF | TGTGCCAGCAGCTTCAAAGGTTCCCAATCGCAGTATTTT
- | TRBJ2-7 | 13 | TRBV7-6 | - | CASSYRATYELYF | TGTGCCAGCAGCTACAGGGCTACCTACGAGCTGTACTTC
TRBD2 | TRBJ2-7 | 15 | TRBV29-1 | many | CSVWLAGASSYEQYF | TGCAGCGTTTGGCTAGCGGGGGCTAGCTCCTACGAGCAGTACTTC
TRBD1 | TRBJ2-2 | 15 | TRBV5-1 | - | CASSLTGGRGGELFF | TGCGCCAGCAGCCTCACAGGGGGCCGTGGCGGGGAGCTGTTTTTT
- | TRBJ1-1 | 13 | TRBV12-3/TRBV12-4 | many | CASSLAWITEAFF | TGTGCCAGCAGTTTGGCGTGGATCACTGAAGCTTTCTTT
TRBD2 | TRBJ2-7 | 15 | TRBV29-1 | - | CSVEIGTSGSYEQYF | TGCAGCGTTGAAATTGGGACTAGCGGCTCCTACGAGCAGTACTTC
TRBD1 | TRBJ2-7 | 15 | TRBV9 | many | CASSFGTAETYEQYF | TGTGCCAGCAGCTTCGGGACAGCCGAAACCTACGAGCAGTACTTC
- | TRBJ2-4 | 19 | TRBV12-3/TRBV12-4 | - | CASSFIGSQFEIAKNIQYF | TGTGCCAGCAGTTTTATAGGCTCCCAATTCGAAATAGCCAAAAACATTCAGTACTTC
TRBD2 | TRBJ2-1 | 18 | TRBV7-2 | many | CASSLAVAGNPGYNEQFF | TGTGCCAGCAGCTTAGCGGTAGCGGGGAACCCTGGGTACAATGAGCAGTTCTTC
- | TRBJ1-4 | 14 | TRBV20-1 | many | CSARDLTDYEKLFF | TGCAGTGCTAGAGATTTGACAGACTATGAAAAACTGTTTTTT
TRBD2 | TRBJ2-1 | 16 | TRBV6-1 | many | CASSPETSGEVDEQFF | TGTGCCAGCAGTCCGGAGACTAGCGGGGAGGTCGATGAGCAGTTCTTC
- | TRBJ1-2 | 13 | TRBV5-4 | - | CASSLETARGYTF | TGTGCCAGCAGCTTGGAAACTGCCCGGGGCTACACCTTC
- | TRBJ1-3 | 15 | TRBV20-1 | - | CCARGATGPGNTIYF | TGCTGTGCTAGGGGCGCTACCGGGCCAGGAAACACCATATATTTT
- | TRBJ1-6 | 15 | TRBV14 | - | CASSLSFLANSPLHF | TGTGCCAGCAGCCTTTCGTTCCTGGCCAATTCACCCCTCCACTTT
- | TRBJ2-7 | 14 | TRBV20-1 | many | CSARAVSGFYEQYF | TGCAGTGCTAGAGCGGTTTCGGGGTTCTACGAGCAGTACTTC
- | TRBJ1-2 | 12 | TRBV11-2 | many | CASSLRQYGYTF | TGTGCCAGCAGTTTGAGGCAATATGGCTACACCTTC
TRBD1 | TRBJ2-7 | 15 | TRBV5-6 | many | CASSTDRGLSYEQYF | TGTGCCAGCAGCACGGACAGGGGGTTATCCTACGAGCAGTACTTC
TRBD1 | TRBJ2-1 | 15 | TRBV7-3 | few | CASSRRGSSYNEQFF | TGTGCCAGCAGCCGCAGGGGGAGCTCCTACAATGAGCAGTTCTTC
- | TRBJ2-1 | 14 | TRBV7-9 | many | CASSLGGQGNEQFF | TGTGCCAGCAGTCTCGGCGGGCAGGGCAATGAGCAGTTCTTC
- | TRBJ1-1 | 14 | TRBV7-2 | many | CASSLEMGETEAFF | TGTGCCAGCAGCTTAGAGATGGGGGAAACTGAAGCTTTCTTT
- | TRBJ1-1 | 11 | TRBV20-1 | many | CSAPRYTEAFF | TGCAGTGCGCCGAGATACACTGAAGCTTTCTTT
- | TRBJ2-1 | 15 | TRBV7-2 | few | CASSLQQGSYNEQFF | TGTGCCAGCAGCTTACAGCAGGGATCCTACAATGAGCAGTTCTTC
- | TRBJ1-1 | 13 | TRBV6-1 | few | CASSQNRVTEAFF | TGTGCCAGCAGTCAAAACAGGGTTACTGAAGCTTTCTTT
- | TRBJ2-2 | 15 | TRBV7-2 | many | CASSLGLPLTGELFF | TGTGCCAGCAGCTTAGGACTGCCACTCACCGGGGAGCTGTTTTTT
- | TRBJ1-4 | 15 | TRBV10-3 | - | CAISPLEGEVEKLFF | TGTGCCATCAGTCCTTTGGAGGGGGAGGTTGAAAAACTGTTTTTT
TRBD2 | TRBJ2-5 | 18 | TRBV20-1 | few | CSARVGTASGGRQETQYF | TGCAGTGCTAGAGTGGGGACGGCCAGCGGGGGGCGACAAGAGACCCAGTACTTC
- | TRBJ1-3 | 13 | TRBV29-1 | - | CTARGAGGNSIYF | TGCACCGCACGGGGGGCCGGTGGAAACAGCATATATTTT
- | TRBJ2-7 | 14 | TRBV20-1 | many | CSAKPGTSTYEQYF | TGCAGTGCCAAACCCGGGACGTCGACCTACGAGCAGTACTTC
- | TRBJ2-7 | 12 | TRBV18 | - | CASSPGDYEQYF | TGTGCCAGCTCACCAGGGGACTACGAGCAGTACTTC
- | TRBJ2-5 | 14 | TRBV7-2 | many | CASSLRVWGETQYF | TGTGCCAGCAGCTTGAGGGTATGGGGAGAGACCCAGTACTTC
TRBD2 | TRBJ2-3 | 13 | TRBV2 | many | CASRRGGTDTQYF | TGTGCCAGCAGGCGGGGAGGGACAGATACGCAGTATTTT
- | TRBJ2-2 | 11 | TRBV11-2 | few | CASSSWGELFF | TGTGCCAGCAGCTCCTGGGGGGAGCTGTTTTTT
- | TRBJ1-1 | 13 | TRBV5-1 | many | CASSLDMDTEAFF | TGCGCCAGCAGCTTGGACATGGACACTGAAGCTTTCTTT
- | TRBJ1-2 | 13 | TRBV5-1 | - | CASSLDPGYGYTF | TGCGCCAGCAGCTTGGATCCCGGCTATGGCTACACCTTC
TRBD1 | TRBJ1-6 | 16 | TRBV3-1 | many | CASSTTGSSYNSPLHF | TGTGCCAGCAGCACGACAGGGAGCTCCTATAATTCACCCCTCCACTTT
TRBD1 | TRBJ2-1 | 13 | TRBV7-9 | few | CASGTGAYNEQFF | TGTGCCAGCGGGACAGGGGCCTACAATGAGCAGTTCTTC
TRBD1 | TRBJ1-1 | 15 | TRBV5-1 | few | CASSHGTGGNTEAFF | TGCGCCAGCAGCCACGGGACAGGGGGGAACACTGAAGCTTTCTTT
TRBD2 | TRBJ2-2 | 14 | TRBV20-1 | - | CSGTSGGNTGELFF | TGCAGTGGGACTAGCGGGGGTAACACCGGGGAGCTGTTTTTT
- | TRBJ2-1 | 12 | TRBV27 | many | CASSSGLNEQFF | TGTGCCAGCAGCTCGGGTCTCAATGAGCAGTTCTTC
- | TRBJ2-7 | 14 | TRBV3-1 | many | CASSARDGDYEQYF | TGTGCCAGCAGCGCCCGGGACGGAGACTACGAGCAGTACTTC
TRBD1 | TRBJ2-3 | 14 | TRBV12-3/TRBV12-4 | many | CASSQTGGTDTQYF | TGTGCCAGCAGTCAGACAGGGGGCACAGATACGCAGTATTTT
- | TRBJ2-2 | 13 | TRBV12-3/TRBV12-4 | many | CASTKGTSGELFF | TGTGCCAGCACGAAGGGGACTTCAGGGGAGCTGTTTTTT
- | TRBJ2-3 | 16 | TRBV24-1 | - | CATSDFRSHLTDTQYF | TGTGCCACCAGTGATTTCAGGAGTCACTTGACAGATACGCAGTATTTT
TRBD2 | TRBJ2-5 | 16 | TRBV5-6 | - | CASSMLLSSGVLPQYF | TGTGCCAGCAGCATGCTCTTGTCTAGCGGGGTTCTGCCCCAGTACTTC
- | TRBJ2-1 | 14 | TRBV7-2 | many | CASSFTGPLGEQFF | TGTGCCAGCAGCTTTACGGGGCCGCTGGGGGAGCAGTTCTTC
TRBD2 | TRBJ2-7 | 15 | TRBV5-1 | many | CASSGSGTRIYEQYF | TGCGCCAGCAGCGGATCCGGGACTAGAATATACGAGCAGTACTTC